This TCR beta chain was obtained from a study of blood T cell repertoires in COVID-19. Study-wide context: There were acute and convalescent COVID-19 samples, and they came from the United States, Italy and Spain.

All enrollees were roughly 18 to 100 years old and from fewer than 30 US areas. Between the trimmed V and J ends, which lost 2 bases and 7 bases, there was a span of 9 bases. The germline V gene encodes CDR1 SGHVS and CDR2 FQNEAQ. This CDR3 contains 14 residues. Only in-frame clones appear in the TCRdb table, and some are missing; sequencing was by immunoSEQ multiplex PCR. The sample includes 400,000 to 500,000 clones, more than 70% of them seen just once. This chain joins TRBV7-8 and TRBJ1-6, with unresolved D. Sequenced sample: PBMCs or T cells enriched from blood (not recorded which). The receptor was isolated from a woman aged 18-29 years who had been exposed to COVID-19. The CDR3 coding sequence is TGTGCCAGCAGCTTACGGGGTAGCAATTCACCCCTCCACTTT. The encoded protein is CASSLRGSNSPLHF.